Sequencing of this TCR beta chain was carried out in a study of tumor-infiltrating lymphocytes in primary liver carcinoma. Whole-study context: Samples returned roughly 3.65 to 7.13 million productive TCRbeta reads, a yield that was similar across tissue types.

Germline lookup yields CDR1 SQVTM and CDR2 ANQGSEA. The CDR3 runs to 17 residues. Co-extracted RNA and DNA came from roughly 20-30 mg of unsorted bulk tissue. The template, about 510 ng total RNA, yielded TCR beta cDNA made with a constant-region primer. Nested multiplex PCR, run for three rounds with slightly modified ARM-PCR, yielded TCR beta libraries. Two initial PCR rounds of ten to eleven cycles each paired TRBV1-TRBV30 forward primers with a C-beta reverse primer. One entry per CDR3 protein, called by TCRdb with MiXCR from the multiplex PCR reads. The data hold about 120,000 distinct CDR3 sequences, with about two thirds observed a single time. Details on this clonotype: At one end the junction does not follow the germline gene, possibly because of a read error.

This receptor was obtained from a woman in her fifties or sixties with primary liver carcinoma and hepatitis B virus infection. Specimen: tumor-adjacent normal liver tissue. The chain is built from TRBV29-1 and TRBJ2-1; the D gene is possibly TRBD2 (6 bases). The CDR3 loop reads CSDEGVGGESSYNEQFF. The CDR3 coding sequence is TGCAGTGATGAAGGGGTCGGCGGGGAGAGCTCCTACAATGAGCAATTCTTC.